This entry lists 11 T cell receptor beta chains sequenced from one sample in a study of Graves' ophthalmopathy and Graves' hyperthyroidism. RNA transcripts were the template, and TCR beta CDR3 regions were amplified from them. The first round was an RT-PCR with HTBI primers, and the second round was a multiplex PCR. TCRdb re-analysed the multiplex PCR reads in MiXCR, keeping a single row per CDR3 protein. This table holds a few hundred thousand distinct CDR3 sequences, about two fifths found once. The sequenced sample was peripheral blood or thyroid tissue (not recorded which). These receptor sequences come from an adult man with Graves' hyperthyroidism.

This rearrangement joins TRBV6-5 to TRBJ2-3; D unresolved. Germline-derived CDR1 and CDR2 are MNHEY and SVGAGI. The V end lost 6 bases, the J end lost 0 bases, and 13 bases lay between the germline ends. This CDR3 has 15 residues. CDR3 bases: TGTGCCAGCAGCCCCGACCCAACTAGCACAGATACGCAGTATTTT. As protein: CASSPDPTSTDTQYF.

There are many counts of this clonotype. The CDR3 region is CAIRQNSNQPQHF. For the CDR3, the DNA is TGTGCCATCAGACAGAATAGCAATCAGCCCCAGCATTTT. The chain uses TRBV10-3 and TRBJ1-5, with D unresolved. This CDR3 region has 13 residues. Germline values: CDR1 ENHRY, CDR2 SYGVKD. The V and J ends lost 6 bases and 0 bases respectively, with 6 bases between them.

This clonotype came up many times. V and J are TRBV3-1 and TRBJ1-2; D is unclear. The CDR3 contains 14 residues. V lost 2 bases and J 4 bases, leaving 11 bases between the germline ends. Looked up from germline, CDR1 is LGHDT and CDR2 is YNNKEL (reference sequence). As DNA, the CDR3 is TGTGCCAGCAGCCAATCGTCCTACGCCTATGGCTACACCTTC. Translated: CASSQSSYAYGYTF.

Regarding this clonotype: Here the CDR3 omits its conserved ending phenylalanine or tryptophan, so a read error is the likely source. This sequence joins TRBV4-2 and TRBJ1-6, with TRBD1 matching over 8 bases. This CDR3 region has 14 residues. Germline V CDR1 and CDR2: LGHNA, YNFKEQ. Trimming took 6 bases from V and 6 from J; bases not matched to a gene: 4. CDR3 bases: TGTGCCAGCAGACCCACAGGGGGTAATTCACCCCTCCACCTT. Translation gives CASRPTGGNSPLHL.

This clonotype occurred many times. This chain joins TRBV16 and TRBJ2-7; D is ambiguous. CDR1 KGHSY and CDR2 FQNENV come from the germline V gene. V was shortened by 5 bases and J by 6 bases, with 17 bases between the two germline ends. The CDR3 consists of 14 residues. Here the CDR3 DNA reads TGTGCCAGCAGCTCCAATCAGCCTAACGCCGAGCAGTACTTC. The encoded protein is CASSSNQPNAEQYF.

This clonotype was seen many times. This chain links TRBV11-2 with TRBJ1-1; tentatively, D is TRBD1 (6 bases). CDR3 length: 13 residues. The germline CDR1 and CDR2 sequences are SGHAT and FQNNGV. V lost 5 bases and J lost 7, with 14 bases in between. The CDR3 DNA follows: TGTGCCAGCAGCACGCTCAAGGACAGTGAAGCTTTCTTT. It encodes CASSTLKDSEAFF.

The chain combines TRBV2 with TRBJ2-7; 8 nucleotides align to TRBD2. Germline loops: CDR1 SNHLY, CDR2 FYNNEI. Trimming at V came to 5 bases and at J to 3 bases, leaving 6 bases not matched to a gene. The CDR3 is made up of 14 amino acids. In DNA form, the CDR3 reads TGTGCCAGCAGTTTAGCCGGGAGGGTCTACGAGCAGTACTTC. Translation gives CASSLAGRVYEQYF.

Of note for this clonotype: Just one base apart from a much larger clone, this may be a read error. This chain links TRBV7-9 with TRBJ2-7, with D tentatively TRBD2 (5 bases). Germline V gene lookup returns CDR1 SEHNR and CDR2 FQNEAQ (reference sequence). The germline V and J ends were trimmed by 3 bases and 6 bases, with 30 bases remaining between them. The CDR3 has 19 amino acids. As DNA, the CDR3 is TGTGCCAGCAGCTTGGAGGCAGGACGCTCGACTCTCCTCCGCTGCGAGCAGTACTTC. It yields the protein CASSLEAGRSTLLRCEQYF.

Comment on this clonotype: This clone may be a read error of a much larger clone one base away. The rearrangement uses TRBV20-1 and TRBJ1-1; 11 nucleotides agree with TRBD1. In germline, CDR1 is DFQATT, CDR2 SNEGSKA (reference sequence). The CDR3 length is 13 residues. CDR3 bases: TGCAGTGCACGGACAGGGGGCTACACTGAAGCTCTCTTT. Translation: CSARTGGYTEALF.

This clonotype was detected many times. The J gene is TRBJ2-7, the V gene TRBV10-2; TRBD1 is a possible D gene (7 bases). Germline CDR1 is WSHSY and CDR2 is SAAADI. This CDR3 spans 13 amino acids. Trimming cost V 6 bases and J 4 bases, with 13 bases left between them. The CDR3 sequence: CASSSGGFYEQYF. The CDR3 nucleotides read TGCGCCAGCAGCTCAGGGGGGTTTTACGAGCAGTACTTC.

At least ten counts were recorded for this clonotype. The chain has TRBV5-6 and TRBJ1-1; D is uncertain. The germline gives CDR1 SGHDT, CDR2 YYEEEE. The CDR3 covers 13 residues. Trimming stripped 0 bases from V and 1 base from J, with 4 bases between. The CDR3 loop is CASSLVANTEAFF. In DNA form, the CDR3 reads TGTGCCAGCAGCTTGGTAGCGAACACTGAAGCTTTCTTT.